Here is one T cell receptor (beta chain) with its context. Its antigen specificity is not known. Per-base quality was not reported, and no clone a single base away is much larger than it. Library creation used PCR. TCRdb shows the sequencer as Illumina HiSeq 2500. TCR library preparation used molecular barcoding, with unique molecular identifiers applied to normalize quantification of the TCRbeta repertoire. TCRdb's own reprocessing of the public reads used fastp at Q25 and MiXCR and kept productive beta chains. Rows merge per CDR3 protein into single entries with the most common DNA and genes. For this sample there are 90,000 to 100,000 distinct CDR3 sequences; under 25% appear just once. The top ten hold about a fifth of the sample. These data are taken from a study of T-cell reconstitution after alpha-beta-depleted transplantation in children (dated by TCRdb to the mid-2010s). Describing the broader study: Using TCR repertoire profiling, the study followed T-cell immune reconstitution in a quantitative way in children after TCRalphabeta/CD19-depleted allogeneic hematopoietic cell transplantation. Results and caveats for the whole study, not just this receptor: Over the following months the frequencies of hyperexpanded clones went down, and after one year T-cell counts and TCRbeta diversity were mostly credited to newly produced T cells. About two months after transplant, the apparently early recovery of alphabetaT-cell counts reportedly depended on just several hundred clones that had expanded rapidly and came from non-depleted graft cells. In some patients, the high TCRbeta diversity seen at day 60 was put down to recipient T cells and intrathymic progenitors that had survived conditioning.

The treatment or condition label for this specimen denotes: allogeneic hematopoietic cell transplantation with graft depleted of TCRalphabeta T cells and CD19 B cells. TCRalphabeta/CD19-depleted allogeneic hematopoietic cell grafts were given to the transplant recipients, all of whom were children. From the germline V gene, CDR1 is MGHDK and CDR2 is SYGVNS. Spanning cysteine to phenylalanine, the CDR3 consists of 17 amino acids. Only the CDR3 portion is preserved as DNA: 51 bases, with reading frame beginning at the first base. For this chain, trimming is 3 bases at the V end and 5 bases at the J end, and the number of junction bases without a gene match is 12.

The sequencing used PBMCs, collected before TCRalphabeta/CD19-depleted stem cell transplant. The sequence was collected from a boy aged 2 to 10 with acute lymphoblastic leukemia, due to receive a stem cell transplant. The chain links TRBV25-1 with TRBJ2-1; the junction holds 8 bases that match TRBD2. Read as DNA, the sequence is TGTGCCAGCAGTGATCCCACTAGCGGAGGAGATCACAATGAGCAGTTCTTC. This translates into CASSDPTSGGDHNEQFF.